This TCR beta chain was sequenced during a study of blood T cells in healthy people across ages. General study points: For the donors, CMV status was unknown and possibly confounded expanded clonotype changes.

Each sample provided at least 6 micrograms of extracted total RNA. With a J-beta primer mix and a sample-barcoded 5' primer, a second PCR ran about 7 to 12 cycles. MiXCR was run by TCRdb on the 5' RACE reads, yielding one entry per CDR3 protein. The sample holds more than 800,000 distinct CDR3 sequences; more than 25% are singletons and the top ten take around 16%. The CDR3 is made up of 14 amino acids. V lost 0 bases to trimming and J lost 7 bases, with 10 bases between them. CDR1 is SGHVS and CDR2 is FNYEAQ in the germline V gene. In the case of this clonotype: The antigen is unknown.

The sequence came from a woman older than 75 in good health. Sample: blood. The chain links TRBV7-6 to TRBJ2-1, with D perhaps TRBD2 (7 bases). The CDR3 DNA reads as TGTGCCAGCAGCTTAGCGGAGGGGGGGAATGAGCAGTTCTTC. Translated, it gives CASSLAEGGNEQFF.